This TCR beta chain was retrieved from a study of vaccination effects on CD4 cells after COVID-19. Study outcomes and limitations: There was marked clonal contraction among infection- and vaccine-induced clones late after vaccination. No early post-infection timepoints were available in the study, which also included few convalescent patients.

Expansion of antigen-specific CD4+ T cells with viral peptide pools was carried out by the ViraFEST assay before sequencing. Culture lasted roughly eleven days before CD4+ T cell isolation. By PCR, the person was confirmed to have had SARS-CoV-2 infection between March and December 2020. Sequencing was performed with immunoSEQ multiplex PCR; in TCRdb, only in-frame clones are kept and a portion is missing. The top ten hold more than 30% of the sample, which has 40,000 to 50,000 clones, roughly 70% seen once. This clone was counted a few times. Its antigen is not known. CDR1 KGHDR and CDR2 SFDVKD come from the germline V gene. Germline trimming cut 1 base from V and 2 bases from J; bases unmatched to any gene: 2. The CDR3 is 16 residues long.

The sequencing here drew on CD4+ T cells from PBMCs cultured with a peptide pool, taken before COVID-19 vaccination. The source is a human donor who had a prior SARS-CoV-2 infection. The chain employs TRBV24-1 and TRBJ2-1; 9 positions agree with TRBD2. CDR3: CATSDLPSGTYNEQFF. The CDR3 nucleotides read TGTGCCACCAGTGATTTACCTAGCGGGACCTACAATGAGCAGTTCTTC.